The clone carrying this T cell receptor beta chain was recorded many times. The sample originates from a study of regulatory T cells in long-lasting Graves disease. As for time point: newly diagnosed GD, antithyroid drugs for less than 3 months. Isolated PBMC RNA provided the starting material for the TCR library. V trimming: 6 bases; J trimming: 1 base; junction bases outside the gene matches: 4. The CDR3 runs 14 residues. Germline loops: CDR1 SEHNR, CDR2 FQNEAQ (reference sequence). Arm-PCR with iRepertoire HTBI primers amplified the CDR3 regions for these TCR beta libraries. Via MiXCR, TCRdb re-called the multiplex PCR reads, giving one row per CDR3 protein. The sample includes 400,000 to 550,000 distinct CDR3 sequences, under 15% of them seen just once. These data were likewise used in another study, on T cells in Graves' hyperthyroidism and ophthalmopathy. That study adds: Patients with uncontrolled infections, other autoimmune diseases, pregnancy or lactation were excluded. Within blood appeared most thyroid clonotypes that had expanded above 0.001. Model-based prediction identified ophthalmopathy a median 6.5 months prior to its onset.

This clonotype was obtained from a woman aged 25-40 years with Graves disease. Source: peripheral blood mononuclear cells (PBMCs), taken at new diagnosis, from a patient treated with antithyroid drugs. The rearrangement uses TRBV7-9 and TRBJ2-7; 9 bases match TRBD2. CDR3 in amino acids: CASSSGSGSYEQYF. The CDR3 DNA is TGTGCCAGCAGTAGCGGGAGTGGTTCCTACGAGCAGTACTTC.